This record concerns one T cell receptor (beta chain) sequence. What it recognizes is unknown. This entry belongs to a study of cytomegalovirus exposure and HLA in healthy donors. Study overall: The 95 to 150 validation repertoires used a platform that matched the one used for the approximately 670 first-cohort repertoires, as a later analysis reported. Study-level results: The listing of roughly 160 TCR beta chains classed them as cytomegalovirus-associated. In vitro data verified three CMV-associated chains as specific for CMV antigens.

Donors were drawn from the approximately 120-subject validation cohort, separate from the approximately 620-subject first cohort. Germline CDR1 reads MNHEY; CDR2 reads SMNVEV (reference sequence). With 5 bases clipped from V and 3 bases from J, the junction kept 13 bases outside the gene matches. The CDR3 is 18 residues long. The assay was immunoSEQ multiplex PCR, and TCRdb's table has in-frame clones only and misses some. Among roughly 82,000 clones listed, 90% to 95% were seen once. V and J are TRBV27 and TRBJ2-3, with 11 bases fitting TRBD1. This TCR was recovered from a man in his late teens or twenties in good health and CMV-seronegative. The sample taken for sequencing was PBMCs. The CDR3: CASSHLYGQGAVTDTQYF. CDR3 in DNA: TGTGCCAGCAGTCACCTATACGGACAGGGGGCCGTAACAGATACGCAGTATTTT.